This T cell receptor beta chain was captured in a study of cytomegalovirus exposure and HLA in healthy donors. Study-wide findings and caveats: Later findings reportedly placed an Asian-associated ancestry cluster below the roughly 690-donor mean for N-insertions. Rare TCR sequences predominated, though certain public TCRs were found in many donors.

The CDR3 is 15 amino acids. V was cut by 4 bases and J by 0 bases, with 12 bases left in between. CDR1 is SQVTM and CDR2 is ANQGSEA in the germline V gene. Primers: 60 Vbeta forward and 13 Jbeta reverse. Here immunoSEQ multiplex PCR was the method, and the copy in TCRdb shows in-frame clones only, minus some. The table lists about 190,000 clones, 65% to 75% of them singletons. To note about this clone: What it recognizes is unknown.

Input material: PBMCs. The receptor comes from a man aged 25 to 40 in good health and CMV-seropositive. The rearrangement joins TRBV29-1 to TRBJ1-4; D gene uncertain. The CDR3 reads CSVGFSRTTNEKLFF. In nucleotides, the CDR3 is TGCAGCGTTGGGTTTTCGAGAACAACTAATGAAAAACTGTTTTTT.